This is a list of T cell receptor beta chains from one sample in a study of T cell repertoires in cytomegalovirus infection. TCRdb processed the reads anew with MiXCR; each CDR3 protein has one entry. The sample consists of under 200,000 distinct CDR3 sequences, about 20% of them appearing once. The antigens these receptors bind are not known. This specimen consisted of CD8+ T cells from cultured PBMCs, obtained from culture after CMV antigen stimulation. These receptors came from a human donor in good health (CMV status not recorded). Some clones in this sample may be carry-over from other donors' samples. CDR3s include the opening cysteine and the closing phenylalanine or tryptophan. Fields, in order: CDR3 length, V gene, D gene, J gene, clone size, CDR3 protein, CDR3 DNA. A D gene is named only where the DNA matches it firmly. Expanded clones are given a class, and other clones once, few, many or no size at all.

cdr3_length: 14
v_call: TRBV20-1
d_call: NA
j_call: TRBJ2-1
clone_size: NA
cdr3_aa: CSASRANSYNEQFF
cdr3_nt: TGCAGTGCTAGTCGGGCAAATAGCTACAATGAGCAGTTCTTC

cdr3_length: 14
v_call: TRBV6-5
d_call: TRBD1
j_call: TRBJ2-5
clone_size: NA
cdr3_aa: CASRVTGGRETQYF
cdr3_nt: TGTGCCAGCAGGGTTACAGGGGGGAGAGAGACCCAGTACTTC

cdr3_length: 11
v_call: TRBV29-1
d_call: NA
j_call: TRBJ1-1
clone_size: NA
cdr3_aa: CSVGRNTEAFF
cdr3_nt: TGCAGCGTTGGAAGAAACACTGAAGCTTTCTTT

cdr3_length: 17
v_call: TRBV6-2/TRBV6-3
d_call: NA
j_call: TRBJ2-1
clone_size: few
cdr3_aa: CASSYPTGLERENEQFF
cdr3_nt: TGTGCCAGCAGTTACCCCACGGGTCTTGAGCGAGAAAATGAGCAGTTCTTC

cdr3_length: 13
v_call: TRBV19
d_call: NA
j_call: TRBJ1-6
clone_size: NA
cdr3_aa: CASSITPRSPLHF
cdr3_nt: TGTGCCAGTAGTATAACACCTCGTTCACCCCTCCACTTT

cdr3_length: 12
v_call: TRBV20-1
d_call: TRBD1
j_call: TRBJ1-1
clone_size: NA
cdr3_aa: CSARDRAPEAFF
cdr3_nt: TGCAGTGCTAGGGACAGGGCCCCTGAAGCTTTCTTT

cdr3_length: 15
v_call: TRBV6-1
d_call: NA
j_call: TRBJ1-5
clone_size: NA
cdr3_aa: CASSKQSYSNQPQHF
cdr3_nt: TGTGCCAGCAGTAAACAGAGTTATAGCAATCAGCCCCAGCATTTT

cdr3_length: 19
v_call: TRBV7-8
d_call: NA
j_call: TRBJ2-3
clone_size: NA
cdr3_aa: CASSPLGAGALTRTDTQYF
cdr3_nt: TGTGCCAGCAGTCCCCTCGGGGCGGGGGCCCTCACCCGCACAGATACGCAGTATTTT

cdr3_length: 18
v_call: TRBV6-2/TRBV6-3
d_call: TRBD2
j_call: TRBJ2-7
clone_size: few
cdr3_aa: CASSYSIRRGLGTYEQYF
cdr3_nt: TGTGCCAGCAGTTACTCGATAAGGAGGGGACTAGGAACCTACGAGCAGTACTTC

cdr3_length: 15
v_call: TRBV6-6
d_call: NA
j_call: TRBJ1-1
clone_size: NA
cdr3_aa: CASSYSDPLNTEAFF
cdr3_nt: TGTGCCAGCAGTTACTCGGACCCGCTGAACACTGAAGCTTTCTTT

cdr3_length: 12
v_call: TRBV27
d_call: NA
j_call: TRBJ2-1
clone_size: NA
cdr3_aa: CASSPNYNEQFF
cdr3_nt: TGTGCCAGCAGTCCGAACTACAATGAGCAGTTCTTC

cdr3_length: 16
v_call: TRBV6-1
d_call: NA
j_call: TRBJ2-7
clone_size: NA
cdr3_aa: CASSEGRGSPSYEQYF
cdr3_nt: TGTGCCAGCAGTGAAGGGCGGGGATCCCCCTCCTACGAGCAGTACTTC

cdr3_length: 14
v_call: TRBV7-2
d_call: NA
j_call: TRBJ2-5
clone_size: few
cdr3_aa: CASSSRDLQETQYF
cdr3_nt: TGTGCCAGCAGCTCAAGGGACTTACAAGAGACCCAGTACTTC

cdr3_length: 14
v_call: TRBV10-3
d_call: NA
j_call: TRBJ1-1
clone_size: NA
cdr3_aa: CAIKDSFTDTEAFF
cdr3_nt: TGTGCCATCAAAGACAGCTTTACAGACACTGAAGCTTTCTTT

cdr3_length: 18
v_call: TRBV4-2
d_call: NA
j_call: TRBJ1-2
clone_size: NA
cdr3_aa: CASSQDVPPGERGYGYTF
cdr3_nt: TGTGCCAGCAGCCAAGATGTCCCTCCTGGAGAGAGGGGCTATGGCTACACCTTC

cdr3_length: 15
v_call: TRBV12-3/TRBV12-4
d_call: NA
j_call: TRBJ2-3
clone_size: few
cdr3_aa: CASRESAGSTDTQYF
cdr3_nt: TGTGCCAGTCGGGAGAGTGCCGGGAGCACAGATACGCAGTATTTT

cdr3_length: 12
v_call: TRBV7-9
d_call: NA
j_call: TRBJ2-3
clone_size: few
cdr3_aa: CASSLGPDTQYF
cdr3_nt: TGTGCCAGCAGCTTGGGCCCAGATACGCAGTATTTT

cdr3_length: 16
v_call: TRBV7-6
d_call: NA
j_call: TRBJ2-5
clone_size: NA
cdr3_aa: CASSLAVPRGKETQYF
cdr3_nt: TGTGCCAGCAGCTTAGCGGTTCCGAGGGGAAAAGAGACCCAGTACTTC

cdr3_length: 16
v_call: TRBV30
d_call: TRBD1
j_call: TRBJ1-2
clone_size: many
cdr3_aa: CAWREGTGTVYYGYTF
cdr3_nt: TGTGCCTGGAGAGAAGGAACCGGGACAGTTTACTATGGCTACACCTTC

cdr3_length: 13
v_call: TRBV6-2/TRBV6-3
d_call: NA
j_call: TRBJ2-7
clone_size: NA
cdr3_aa: CASSITGKYEQYF
cdr3_nt: TGTGCCAGCAGTATTACAGGGAAGTACGAGCAGTACTTC

cdr3_length: 15
v_call: TRBV20-1
d_call: NA
j_call: TRBJ1-4
clone_size: NA
cdr3_aa: CSARDWTRPVEKLFF
cdr3_nt: TGCAGTGCTAGAGATTGGACCAGACCAGTCGAAAAACTGTTTTTT

cdr3_length: 16
v_call: TRBV6-2/TRBV6-3
d_call: NA
j_call: TRBJ1-2
clone_size: NA
cdr3_aa: CASSYSPGNPNYGYTF
cdr3_nt: TGTGCCAGCAGTTACTCGCCGGGGAACCCTAACTATGGCTACACCTTC

cdr3_length: 14
v_call: TRBV4-1
d_call: TRBD1
j_call: TRBJ2-7
clone_size: few
cdr3_aa: CASSQETGEDEQYF
cdr3_nt: TGCGCCAGCAGCCAAGAGACAGGGGAGGACGAGCAGTACTTC

cdr3_length: 15
v_call: TRBV5-5
d_call: NA
j_call: TRBJ1-3
clone_size: few
cdr3_aa: CASSLDRGSGNTIYF
cdr3_nt: TGTGCCAGCAGCTTGGACCGGGGGTCGGGAAACACCATATATTTT

cdr3_length: 14
v_call: TRBV6-5
d_call: NA
j_call: TRBJ2-3
clone_size: NA
cdr3_aa: CASRREQVTDTQYF
cdr3_nt: TGTGCCAGCAGGCGGGAACAGGTAACAGATACGCAGTATTTT

cdr3_length: 16
v_call: TRBV6-2/TRBV6-3
d_call: TRBD2
j_call: TRBJ2-1
clone_size: NA
cdr3_aa: CATLERRGGGDNEQFF
cdr3_nt: TGTGCCACCCTAGAACGGCGGGGGGGAGGGGACAATGAGCAGTTCTTC

cdr3_length: 16
v_call: TRBV6-2/TRBV6-3
d_call: TRBD1
j_call: TRBJ2-2
clone_size: NA
cdr3_aa: CASSPDRGSDTGELFF
cdr3_nt: TGTGCCAGCAGCCCCGACAGGGGAAGCGACACCGGGGAGCTGTTTTTT

cdr3_length: 11
v_call: TRBV6-5
d_call: NA
j_call: TRBJ1-5
clone_size: few
cdr3_aa: CASGTVQPQHF
cdr3_nt: TGTGCCAGCGGGACGGTTCAGCCCCAGCATTTT

cdr3_length: 16
v_call: TRBV6-6
d_call: TRBD1
j_call: TRBJ1-2
clone_size: few
cdr3_aa: CASSYHLHTGGHGYTF
cdr3_nt: TGTGCCAGCAGTTACCACCTGCATACAGGGGGGCATGGCTACACCTTC

cdr3_length: 14
v_call: TRBV6-2/TRBV6-3
d_call: NA
j_call: TRBJ2-2
clone_size: few
cdr3_aa: CASTFGQFTGELFF
cdr3_nt: TGTGCCAGCACCTTTGGACAGTTCACCGGGGAGCTGTTTTTT

cdr3_length: 18
v_call: TRBV6-5
d_call: NA
j_call: TRBJ1-1
clone_size: NA
cdr3_aa: CASSYFGVGRGVNTEAFF
cdr3_nt: TGTGCCAGCAGTTACTTTGGTGTCGGTCGAGGGGTGAACACTGAAGCTTTCTTT

cdr3_length: 11
v_call: TRBV12-3/TRBV12-4
d_call: NA
j_call: TRBJ1-2
clone_size: few
cdr3_aa: CASALGGMHTF
cdr3_nt: TGTGCCAGCGCGCTGGGGGGAATGCACACCTTC

cdr3_length: 17
v_call: TRBV7-9
d_call: NA
j_call: TRBJ1-2
clone_size: NA
cdr3_aa: CASSDRRPLTSNYGYTF
cdr3_nt: TGTGCCAGCAGCGATCGACGGCCGCTGACTTCTAACTATGGCTACACCTTC

cdr3_length: 15
v_call: TRBV7-8
d_call: TRBD2
j_call: TRBJ2-1
clone_size: few
cdr3_aa: CASSMGLGSADEQFF
cdr3_nt: TGTGCCAGCAGCATGGGACTAGGTTCTGCAGATGAGCAGTTCTTC

cdr3_length: 14
v_call: TRBV29-1
d_call: TRBD1
j_call: TRBJ2-7
clone_size: NA
cdr3_aa: CSVEDGDRSYEQYF
cdr3_nt: TGCAGCGTTGAAGACGGGGACAGGTCCTACGAGCAGTACTTC

cdr3_length: 14
v_call: TRBV7-9
d_call: NA
j_call: TRBJ2-1
clone_size: few
cdr3_aa: CASSYPGGGNEQFF
cdr3_nt: TGTGCCAGCAGCTACCCAGGAGGGGGCAATGAGCAGTTCTTC

cdr3_length: 17
v_call: TRBV4-1
d_call: TRBD2
j_call: TRBJ2-3
clone_size: NA
cdr3_aa: CASSQERLAGFTDTQYF
cdr3_nt: TGCGCCAGCAGCCAAGAACGGCTAGCGGGATTCACAGATACGCAGTATTTT

cdr3_length: 15
v_call: TRBV7-9
d_call: NA
j_call: TRBJ2-1
clone_size: few
cdr3_aa: CASSLGQTPYNEQFF
cdr3_nt: TGTGCCAGCAGCTTAGGACAGACACCATACAATGAGCAGTTCTTC

cdr3_length: 15
v_call: TRBV6-6
d_call: NA
j_call: TRBJ1-1
clone_size: few
cdr3_aa: CASSGGDEVGTEAFF
cdr3_nt: TGTGCCAGCAGTGGAGGAGACGAGGTAGGCACTGAAGCTTTCTTT

cdr3_length: 12
v_call: TRBV7-8
d_call: NA
j_call: TRBJ1-5
clone_size: NA
cdr3_aa: CASSLIRGTQHF
cdr3_nt: TGTGCCAGCAGCTTAATTAGGGGAACCCAGCATTTT

cdr3_length: 13
v_call: TRBV6-1
d_call: TRBD2
j_call: TRBJ2-5
clone_size: many
cdr3_aa: CASSSGGSETQYF
cdr3_nt: TGTGCCAGCAGCAGCGGGGGGTCAGAGACCCAGTACTTC

cdr3_length: 12
v_call: TRBV7-9
d_call: NA
j_call: TRBJ2-7
clone_size: NA
cdr3_aa: CASSMAGYEQYF
cdr3_nt: TGTGCCAGCAGCATGGCCGGATACGAGCAGTACTTC

cdr3_length: 14
v_call: TRBV2
d_call: NA
j_call: TRBJ1-1
clone_size: NA
cdr3_aa: CASSETGRSTEAFF
cdr3_nt: TGTGCCAGCAGTGAAACGGGGAGAAGCACTGAAGCTTTCTTT

cdr3_length: 19
v_call: TRBV7-9
d_call: TRBD2
j_call: TRBJ2-3
clone_size: NA
cdr3_aa: CASSFPEKRGPRSTDTQYF
cdr3_nt: TGTGCCAGCAGCTTCCCAGAGAAGCGGGGTCCCCGTAGCACAGATACGCAGTATTTT

cdr3_length: 17
v_call: TRBV11-2
d_call: NA
j_call: TRBJ2-1
clone_size: few
cdr3_aa: CASSLVSVGEHSDEQFF
cdr3_nt: TGTGCCAGCAGCTTAGTGTCGGTGGGAGAACACAGTGATGAGCAGTTCTTC